The sequence of this TCR beta chain was determined in a study of T cell changes during pregnancy in multiple sclerosis. TCRdb keeps only in-frame clones here, not all; method: immunoSEQ multiplex PCR. The data contain roughly 27,000 clones, roughly 86% of them singletons. This clone was observed once. Germline V gene data show CDR1 as GTSNPN and CDR2 as SVGIG (reference sequence). The CDR3 extends over 15 amino acids. V shed 3 bases and J shed 4 bases, with 18 bases lying between them. The V call is TRBV30, the J call TRBJ1-2; D gene unclear. Specimen: CD8+ T cells from peripheral blood mononuclear cells, collected in the second trimester of pregnancy. The receptor's source is a female donor with multiple sclerosis, enrolled in a pregnancy study. For the CDR3, the DNA is TGTGCCTGGAGCCCTGTACGAGGAGGTTCCTATGGCTACACCTTC. This translates into CAWSPVRGGSYGYTF. The complete variable domain, with remaining parts taken from reference TRBV30 and TRBJ1-2, reads SQTIHQWPATLVQPVGSPLSLECTVEGTSNPNLYWYRQAAGRGLQLLFYSVGIGQISSEVPQNLSASRPQDRQFILSSKKLLLSDSGFYLCAWSPVRGGSYGYTFGSGTRLTVV.